What follows are 18 T cell receptor beta chains derived from one specimen sequenced in a study of shared clonotypes between healthy human individuals. Naive-designated CD8 cells lacked CD45RO, were positively enriched for CCR7, and omitted terminally differentiated effector memory CD45RA+ cells. Profiled with immunoSEQ multiplex PCR; TCRdb holds only in-frame clones, not every one. The data show hundreds of thousands of clones, with roughly 96% seen just once and less than 0.13% held by the top ten. Sequencing was done on a sample of naive CD8+ T cells sorted from blood. The receptors here all came from a woman in her twenties or thirties in good health.

The J gene is TRBJ2-7, the V gene TRBV18; TRBD2 matches at 8 bases. The CDR3 covers 16 residues. Germline-derived CDR1 and CDR2 are KGHSH and LQKENI. V trimming: 0 bases; J trimming: 0 bases; junction bases outside the gene matches: 4. The CDR3 here is CASSPPGREVSYEQYF. Written as DNA, the CDR3 is TGTGCCAGCTCACCACCGGGGCGGGAGGTCTCCTACGAGCAGTACTTC.

V usage is TRBV28 and J usage is TRBJ2-7; 10 positions agree with TRBD2. V lost 6 bases and J lost 4; bases outside the gene matches: 6. The CDR3 has 14 residues. Germline V CDR1 and CDR2: MDHEN, SYDVKM. In nucleotides, the CDR3 is TGTGCCAGCAGGCCAATAGCGGGAGGTTACGAGCAGTACTTC. It translates to CASRPIAGGYEQYF.

The chain employs TRBV28 and TRBJ2-1, with 11 bases aligning to TRBD1. V shed 6 bases and J 12 bases; nucleotides not matched to a gene: 10. The germline gives CDR1 MDHEN, CDR2 SYDVKM. There are 14 residues in the CDR3. The CDR3 sequence is CASRRTGGDIVQFF. CDR3 nucleotide sequence: TGTGCCAGCAGGCGGACAGGGGGCGATATAGTGCAGTTCTTC.

This chain uses TRBV2 with TRBJ1-5; TRBD1 agrees at 7 bases. The CDR3 sequence is 15 residues long. CDR1 and CDR2 (germline): SNHLY, FYNNEI. The ends lost 0 bases at V and 5 bases at J; junction bases unmatched: 4. The CDR3 sequence: CASSEADRDYQPQHF. CDR3 coding DNA: TGTGCCAGCAGTGAAGCCGACAGGGATTATCAGCCCCAGCATTTT. Supplemented by reference TRBV2 and TRBJ1-5, the full variable domain reads EPEVTQTPSHQVTQMGQEVILRCVPISNHLYFYWYRQILGQKVEFLVSFYNNEISEKSEIFDDQFSVERPDGSNFTLKIRSTKLEDSAMYFCASSEADRDYQPQHFGDGTRLSIL.

V is TRBV27 and J is TRBJ2-3, with TRBD1 as a possible D gene (5 bases). This CDR3 region has 16 residues. V lost 2 bases to trimming and J lost 4 bases, with 16 bases between them. Germline V gene sequence: CDR1 MNHEY, CDR2 SMNVEV (reference sequence). CDR3 residues: CASSLTRSGFPDTQYF. CDR3 sequence (DNA): TGTGCCAGCAGTTTAACCCGGTCAGGGTTCCCAGATACGCAGTATTTT.

The chain has TRBV19 and TRBJ2-2; D is uncertain. The germline V gene has CDR1 LNHDA and CDR2 SQIVND (reference sequence). Trimming took off 7 bases at V and 8 bases at J, with 11 bases between the two ends. The length of the CDR3 is 12 residues. The CDR3 DNA is TGTGCCAGTACCCTAGGTCCGGGGGAGCTGTTTTTT. Protein product: CASTLGPGELFF.

This rearrangement joins TRBV19 to TRBJ2-5, with D tentatively TRBD2 (5 bases). Trimming shortened V by 3 bases and J by 1 base, and 12 bases separated the two germline ends. From germline, CDR1 is LNHDA and CDR2 SQIVND (reference sequence). This CDR3 has 15 residues. The CDR3 loop reads CASSIGVGPQETQYF. CDR3 coding DNA: TGTGCCAGTAGTATCGGGGTAGGGCCCCAAGAGACCCAGTACTTC.

Here the CDR3 reads CASSKRAGAGDTQYF. In DNA, the CDR3 is TGTGCCAGCAGCAAACGGGCGGGAGCCGGGGATACGCAGTATTTT. The chain joins TRBV7-7 to TRBJ2-3, with TRBD2 identical over 7 bases. The length of the CDR3 is 15 residues. Germline CDR1 and CDR2: SSHAT and FNYEAQ (reference sequence). V dropped 5 bases and J dropped 6; count of bases not matched to a gene: 11.

This clone was seen just once. The V and J genes are TRBV11-1 and TRBJ2-1, with D possibly being TRBD1 (6 bases). Trimming left V 4 bases short and J 2 bases short, with 15 bases between. The length of the CDR3 is 16 residues. Germline V gene lookup returns CDR1 SGHAT and CDR2 FQDESV (reference sequence). Here the CDR3 DNA reads TGTGCCAGCAGCTCCCTGGACAGAGCTACCTACAATGAGCAGTTCTTC. Residues: CASSSLDRATYNEQFF. Variable domain in full (rest from reference TRBV11-1 and TRBJ2-1): EAEVAQSPRYKITEKSQAVAFWCDPISGHATLYWYRQILGQGPELLVQFQDESVVDDSQLPKDRFSAERLKGVDSTLKIQPAELGDSAMYLCASSSLDRATYNEQFFGPGTRLTVL.

The chain carries TRBV5-4 and TRBJ1-1; 8 nucleotides agree with TRBD1. Germline-derived CDR1 and CDR2 are SGHNT and YYREEE (reference sequence). Trimming cost V 4 bases and J 5 bases; bases outside gene matches: 10. The CDR3 has 15 amino acids. Written as DNA, the CDR3 is TGTGCCAGCAGCCCAGGACAGGGTGGACTTACTGAAGCTTTCTTT. Protein product: CASSPGQGGLTEAFF. Filled out from reference TRBV5-4 and TRBJ1-1, the complete variable domain reads ETGVTQSPTHLIKTRGQQVTLRCSSQSGHNTVSWYQQALGQGPQFIFQYYREEENGRGNFPPRFSGLQFPNYSSELNVNALELDDSALYLCASSPGQGGLTEAFFGQGTRLTVV.

The J gene is TRBJ2-1, the V gene TRBV27, with 8 bases lining up with TRBD1. The CDR3 contains 16 residues. V trimming: 3 bases; J trimming: 2 bases; junction bases outside the gene matches: 6. Per germline, CDR1 MNHEY and CDR2 SMNVEV (reference sequence). DNA for the CDR3: TGTGCCAGCAGTTTTTTCGACAGGGGCGCCTACAATGAGCAGTTCTTC. Encoded protein: CASSFFDRGAYNEQFF.

In regard to this clone: No conserved phenylalanine or tryptophan is present at the end of the CDR3, so a read error is the likely explanation. The genes are TRBV11-2 and TRBJ2-7, with TRBD1 matching over 11 bases. Germline V gene lookup returns CDR1 SGHAT and CDR2 FQNNGV. This CDR3 comprises 16 residues. After removal of 5 bases from V and 3 bases from J, the junction contained 9 bases not matched to a gene. The CDR3 sequence: CASSPPSGTGGYEQYL. The CDR3 DNA sequence: TGTGCCAGCAGCCCCCCCTCCGGGACAGGGGGCTACGAGCAGTACCTC.

This chain uses TRBV28 with TRBJ2-7, with 10 bases fitting TRBD2. V gave up 8 bases and J gave up 0 bases; unmatched junction bases: 13. The CDR3 covers 17 residues. The germline CDR1 and CDR2 sequences are MDHEN and SYDVKM. The CDR3, as DNA: TGTGCCAGCCAACCCGGTAGCGGGAGGTGGGGCTCCTACGAGCAGTACTTC. Translation gives CASQPGSGRWGSYEQYF.

The CDR3 nucleotides read TGTGCCAGCAGCACTGGGACAGGGGGTCCTGGGGCCAACGTCCTGACTTTC. It translates to CASSTGTGGPGANVLTF. The chain combines TRBV9 with TRBJ2-6; TRBD1 matches at 11 bases. With V trimmed by 4 bases and J by 2 bases, 5 bases remained unmatched. The CDR3 loop spans 17 amino acids. Germline lookup yields CDR1 SGDLS and CDR2 YYNGEE.

The J gene is TRBJ1-5, the V gene TRBV2; D gene unclear. CDR1 SNHLY and CDR2 FYNNEI come from the germline V gene. The germline V and J ends were trimmed by 6 bases and 0 bases, with 12 bases remaining between them. The CDR3 totals 15 residues. The CDR3 reads CASREDGNSNQPQHF. The CDR3 nucleotides are TGTGCCAGCAGAGAGGACGGGAATAGCAATCAGCCCCAGCATTTT.

This clone was detected once. The chain has TRBV5-1 and TRBJ2-1; D uncertain. V gave up 7 bases and J gave up 7 bases, with 18 bases separating them. CDR1 is SGHRS and CDR2 is YFSETQ in the germline V gene. This CDR3 has 14 amino acids. In DNA, the CDR3 is TGCGCCAGCTCACCCAGCTGGGGTCGGAATGAGCAGTTCTTC. It codes for CASSPSWGRNEQFF.

This sequence joins TRBV11-2 and TRBJ2-1; possibly TRBD1 for D (5 bases). Deletions cut 5 bases from V and 9 bases from J, with 14 bases between. The germline gives CDR1 SGHAT, CDR2 FQNNGV. The CDR3 runs to 13 residues. Here the CDR3 reads CASSLTTAGEQFF. CDR3 coding DNA: TGTGCCAGCAGCCTGACGACAGCAGGTGAGCAGTTCTTC.

V is TRBV4-1 and J is TRBJ1-2; TRBD1 is a possible D gene (6 bases). The CDR3 runs 17 residues. Trimming took off 0 bases at V and 5 bases at J, with 19 bases between the two ends. The germline V gene has CDR1 MGHRA and CDR2 YSYEKL. CDR3 sequence reads: CASSQEFFGRGEYGYTF. CDR3 bases: TGCGCCAGCAGCCAAGAATTTTTTGGCAGGGGTGAATATGGCTACACCTTC.